Here is one T cell receptor (beta chain) with its context. Its antigen is undetermined. BIOMED2 TRB-A/B primer pools were used in multiplex TRB PCR. In TCRdb, the multiplex PCR reads were re-called with MiXCR into one record per CDR3 protein. This table has 20,000 to 30,000 distinct CDR3 sequences, about 31% appearing once. This sample was included in a study of T and B cells in COVID-19 patients. From blood, roughly 240-550 ng of genomic DNA served as TRB template. The CDR3 covers 14 residues. Trimming stripped 5 bases from V and 0 bases from J, with 11 bases between. Germline V CDR1 and CDR2: GTSNPN, SVGIG (reference sequence). Overall study results and limits: In COVID-19 patients, T cell receptor beta variable and joining gene use was reportedly strongly skewed.

V usage is TRBV30 and J usage is TRBJ1-3, with D unresolved. The specimen sequenced was blood. The TCR was taken from a human donor who had recovered from COVID-19. CDR3: CAWFQLSSGNTIYF. DNA for the CDR3: TGTGCCTGGTTTCAGTTAAGCTCTGGAAACACCATATATTTT.